This is a list of T cell receptor beta chains from one sample in a study of blood T cells in healthy people across ages. Each CDR3 protein gets one entry after TCRdb re-called the 5' RACE reads with MiXCR. The profile shows around 1.5 million distinct CDR3 sequences, 59% of them singletons. The sequenced sample was blood. The source of these receptors is a young man in good health. Each CDR3 is given with its conserved first and last residue. The order of the fields is D gene, J gene, V gene, clone size, CDR3 DNA, CDR3 protein. The D gene is left open where the match is weak. Part of the rows lack a size; the others show once, few, many or a class for expanded clones.

TRBD1	TRBJ1-6	TRBV28	.	TGTGCCAGCAGTTTAACAGGGGTGGGCGATTCACCCCTCCACTTT	CASSLTGVGDSPLHF
.	TRBJ1-2	TRBV6-1	.	TGTGCCAGCAGTGAAGGAGTGGCGAACTACGGCTACACCTTC	CASSEGVANYGYTF
TRBD2	TRBJ2-1	TRBV14	.	TGTGCCAGCAGCCAAGAGTGGACTAGCTCCTACAATGAGCAGTTCTTC	CASSQEWTSSYNEQFF
.	TRBJ1-2	TRBV12-3/TRBV12-4	.	TGTGCCAGCACCACATCCCTAGAGCATGGCTACACCTTC	CASTTSLEHGYTF
.	TRBJ2-7	TRBV20-1	.	TGCAGTGCTAGAGATCCTCAGGTCTACGAGCAGTACTTC	CSARDPQVYEQYF
TRBD2	TRBJ2-3	TRBV2	.	TGTGCCAGCAGTGAAACCGGGCGGGGGGGCCCAGATACGCAGTATTTT	CASSETGRGGPDTQYF
TRBD2	TRBJ2-3	TRBV11-2	.	TGTGCCAGCAGCGCATTAACCGCGGGACTAGCGGGAGCGGAAGATACGCAGTATTTT	CASSALTAGLAGAEDTQYF
.	TRBJ1-1	TRBV5-1	.	TGCGCCAGCAGAGTGGGGTTGAACACTGAAGCTTTCTTT	CASRVGLNTEAFF
.	TRBJ2-5	TRBV7-2	.	TGTGCCAGCAGCTCACCGGGCAATCCGGCTTTGGAGACCCAGTACTTC	CASSSPGNPALETQYF
TRBD2	TRBJ2-1	TRBV4-1	.	TGCGCCAGCAGCCAAGCGAGACTAGCCTTCAATGAGCAGTTCTTC	CASSQARLAFNEQFF
.	TRBJ2-5	TRBV5-1	many	TGTGCCAGCAGTTTACAAGAGACCCAGTACTTC	CASSLQETQYF
.	TRBJ2-5	TRBV3-1	.	TGTGCCAGCAGCCCTAGAGGGGCGGCGGAGACCCAGTACTTC	CASSPRGAAETQYF
.	TRBJ2-7	TRBV4-1	many	TGCGCCAGCAGCCAGGTGGGAACCTACGAGCAGTACTTC	CASSQVGTYEQYF
TRBD1	TRBJ2-6	TRBV29-1	.	TGCAGCGTTGCCCTGGGACAGGGTTCTGGGGCCAACGTCCTGACTTTC	CSVALGQGSGANVLTF
TRBD2	TRBJ2-2	TRBV29-1	few	TGCAGCGGGAAGACTAGCGGGGACAGCGGGGAGCTGTTTTTT	CSGKTSGDSGELFF
TRBD2	TRBJ2-7	TRBV30	few	TGTGCCTGGGATTTAGCGGGAAACGAGCAGTACTTC	CAWDLAGNEQYF
TRBD2	TRBJ2-5	TRBV15	.	TGTGCCACTGCCGGACTAGCGGGGAGGCAAGAGACCCAGTACTTC	CATAGLAGRQETQYF
.	TRBJ2-7	TRBV2	.	TGTGCCAGCAGTGGGGGGACCCTAACCAAGGACGAGCAGTACTTC	CASSGGTLTKDEQYF
.	TRBJ2-1	TRBV29-1	few	TGCAGCGCCGTGAGGAATGAGCAGTTCTTC	CSAVRNEQFF
.	TRBJ2-4	TRBV27	.	TGTGCCAGCAGTTTATGGGGGGCAGGGGGAGCCAAAAACATTCAGTACTTC	CASSLWGAGGAKNIQYF
TRBD1	TRBJ2-7	TRBV5-1	many	TGCGCCAGCAGCTCCGGGACAGGGGGCGCCGAGCAGTACTTC	CASSSGTGGAEQYF
TRBD2	TRBJ2-5	TRBV4-3	.	TGCGCCAGCAGCCGAACGGGACTAGGAGGGGAGACCCAGTACTTC	CASSRTGLGGETQYF
TRBD2	TRBJ2-7	TRBV20-1	.	TGCAGTGCTCTTAGGACTAGCGGGAGAGGCGAGCAGTACTTC	CSALRTSGRGEQYF
.	TRBJ1-5	TRBV12-3/TRBV12-4	.	TGTGCCAGCAGTCCCGTGGGCGGGCCGCCCCAGCATTTT	CASSPVGGPPQHF
.	TRBJ2-5	TRBV28	.	TGTGCCAGCAGCCCTGGGAGGGCAGGGGAATGGACCCAGTACTTC	CASSPGRAGEWTQYF
TRBD2	TRBJ2-3	TRBV4-2	.	TGTGCCAGCAGCCCGCCCGCTACTAGCGGGGGTACAGATACGCAGTATTTT	CASSPPATSGGTDTQYF
TRBD1	TRBJ2-1	TRBV6-5	.	TGTGCCAGCAGTCGGGACAGGCCATGGCCCTACAATGAGCAGTTCTTC	CASSRDRPWPYNEQFF
.	TRBJ1-4	TRBV5-1	.	TGCGCCAGCAGCTTTGATGCCGGGCTTAATGAAAAACTGTTTTTT	CASSFDAGLNEKLFF
.	TRBJ2-2	TRBV11-1	.	TGTGCCAGCAGTCCCCGGATCAATTCCTACACCGGGGAGCTGTTTTTT	CASSPRINSYTGELFF
TRBD1	TRBJ2-5	TRBV4-3	.	TGCGCCAGCAGCCAAGATTCTTCCTATTCAGGGACAGGGGCCGGGACCCAGTACTTC	CASSQDSSYSGTGAGTQYF
TRBD2	TRBJ2-1	TRBV20-1	few	TGCAGTGCTACTCGACTAGCGGGGGGAGGTGAGCAGTTCTTC	CSATRLAGGGEQFF
.	TRBJ2-7	TRBV12-3/TRBV12-4	.	TGTGCCAGCAGCAGAACCCGGGACTTCTCCTACGAGCAGTACTTC	CASSRTRDFSYEQYF
.	TRBJ2-7	TRBV29-1	.	TGCAGCGCTGGACTGGCGGGAAACAATGAGCAGTACTTC	CSAGLAGNNEQYF
.	TRBJ1-2	TRBV20-1	.	TGCAGTGCCGGGCGGAGGGGCGCATATGGCTACACCTTC	CSAGRRGAYGYTF
.	TRBJ2-7	TRBV3-1	many	TGCGCCAGCAGCCAAGGTTTGGGGTACGAGCAGTACTTC	CASSQGLGYEQYF
TRBD2	TRBJ2-1	TRBV20-1	few	TGCAGTGCATCACTAGCGGGACTCTACAATGAGCAGTTCTTC	CSASLAGLYNEQFF
.	TRBJ1-4	TRBV6-5	once	TGTGCCAGCAGTTCCGACCTAACAGAAAGAGAAAAACTGTTTTTT	CASSSDLTEREKLFF
TRBD1	TRBJ1-2	TRBV27	.	TGTGCCAGCAGCCCGACAGGGGGCGTCTATGGCTACACCTTC	CASSPTGGVYGYTF
.	TRBJ2-7	TRBV29-1	.	TGCAGCGTCTCGGCGGCCCCGAGGAGCTCCTACGAGCAGTACTTC	CSVSAAPRSSYEQYF
TRBD1	TRBJ2-7	TRBV3-1	.	TGTGCCAGCAGCCAATCCAGCCGCTACCGGGACAGGGGTTACGAGCAGTACTTC	CASSQSSRYRDRGYEQYF
.	TRBJ1-2	TRBV7-9	.	TGTGCCAGCAGCTTAGGGACAGCCGAGAGGAGCTACACCTTC	CASSLGTAERSYTF